The rows below give T cell receptor beta chains drawn from one sample of a study of beta chain features in type 1 diabetes. The data were produced by immunoSEQ multiplex PCR, yet TCRdb's version contains in-frame clones alone and is incomplete. The table has 250,000 to 400,000 clones, about 14% seen once. The material sequenced was central memory CD4+ T cells from blood. The receptors derive from a man under 40 in good health. The CDR3 runs from the conserved cysteine through the conserved F or W. D genes are given only for firm matches. For some rows the clone size is stated as once, few or many, or as a class when expanded; others skip it.

abundance,v_gene,j_gene,d_gene,len,CDR3nt,CDR3aa
once,TRBV10-3,TRBJ1-2,TRBD1,13,TGTGCCAGCCAGGACAGGGGACGCTATGGCTACACTTTC,CASQDRGRYGYTF
.,TRBV29-1,TRBJ1-2,TRBD1,15,TGCAGCGTTGAACCAATCTCGGGCCTCAGGGGGGGCTACACCTTC,CSVEPISGLRGGYTF
.,TRBV11-1,TRBJ2-3,TRBD2,16,TGTGCCAGCAGCCAACGGACTAGCGGGAGTCTGGATACGCAGTATTTT,CASSQRTSGSLDTQYF
few,TRBV9,TRBJ1-1,TRBD1,13,TGTGCCAGCAGCGCCCGGGACAGCACTGAAGCTTTCTTT,CASSARDSTEAFF
few,TRBV6-1,TRBJ1-1,.,15,TGTGCCAGCAGTGAGACACAGGTTTCCCGGGGCGAAGCTTTCTTT,CASSETQVSRGEAFF
.,TRBV6-6,TRBJ2-5,TRBD2,14,TGTGCCAGCGGGTCATCTAGCGGACAAGAGACCCAGTACTTC,CASGSSSGQETQYF
many,TRBV11-2,TRBJ1-1,.,15,TGTGCCAGCAGCTTAGCGCGAACAGGGCGGACTGAAGCTTTCTTT,CASSLARTGRTEAFF
few,TRBV11-2,TRBJ2-2,.,15,TGTGCCAGCAGCTTAACTGGGGCGAACACCGGGGAGCTGTTTTTT,CASSLTGANTGELFF
few,TRBV7-2,TRBJ2-7,.,12,TGTGCCAGCAGGACAGACCTAGGGGAGCAGTACTTC,CASRTDLGEQYF
.,TRBV5-1,TRBJ1-4,.,13,TGCGCCAGCAGGGCCGGGACGAGTGAAAAACTGTTTTTT,CASRAGTSEKLFF
few,TRBV4-1,TRBJ2-1,.,15,TGCGCCAGCAGCCAAGATGTTAGCCGACCGAATGAGCAGTTCTTC,CASSQDVSRPNEQFF
few,TRBV27,TRBJ2-3,TRBD2,18,TGTGCCAGCAGCCCGACTAGCGGGAGGGCCATTAGCACAGATACGCAGTATTTT,CASSPTSGRAISTDTQYF
many,TRBV9,TRBJ2-1,TRBD1,15,TGTGCCAGCAGCCCAACGGACAGGAATCGATTTGAGCAGTTCTTC,CASSPTDRNRFEQFF
.,TRBV28,TRBJ1-5,TRBD1,14,TGTGCCAGCAGTTTATTACAGGGGGATCAGCCCCAGCATTTT,CASSLLQGDQPQHF
few,TRBV30,TRBJ2-5,.,13,TGTGCCTGGAGTGGATGGGGATGGGAGACCCAGTACTTC,CAWSGWGWETQYF
.,TRBV2,TRBJ1-1,.,15,TGTGCCAGCAGTCCTAAGGTAGGGGGAGGCACTGAAGCTTTCTTT,CASSPKVGGGTEAFF
.,TRBV7-9,TRBJ1-1,TRBD1,13,TGTGCCAGCAGCTCCGGGGGACAGCTAGAAGCTTTCTTT,CASSSGGQLEAFF
few,TRBV5-4,TRBJ2-2,.,14,TGCGCCAGCAGTCTGGATGTGAACACCGGGGAGCTGTTTTTT,CASSLDVNTGELFF
few,TRBV11-1,TRBJ2-1,.,14,TGTGCCAGCCAATCCGATCGAATACTAGCCGAGCAGTTCTTC,CASQSDRILAEQFF
.,TRBV5-1,TRBJ2-2,TRBD2,15,TGCGCCAGCAGCGCGAAGACTAGCGAGGTCCGGGAGCTGTTTTTT,CASSAKTSEVRELFF
few,TRBV7-6,TRBJ2-5,.,13,TGTGCCAGCAGCTTTACGTACCAAGAGACCCAGTACTTC,CASSFTYQETQYF
.,TRBV5-1,TRBJ1-2,.,12,TGCGCCAGCAGCTTCGACAGGAGAGGCTACACCTTC,CASSFDRRGYTF
.,TRBV5-1,TRBJ1-3,.,16,TGCGCCAGCATACCCCGGGACCGACGCTCTGGAAACACCATATATTTT,CASIPRDRRSGNTIYF
.,TRBV29-1,TRBJ1-5,TRBD1,13,TGCAGCGCCCGAGGGACAGAAGATCAGCCCCAGCATTTT,CSARGTEDQPQHF
.,TRBV15,TRBJ2-1,TRBD2,14,TGTGCCACCAGCAGAGTGGGGAGGGGCGATGAGCAGTTCTTC,CATSRVGRGDEQFF
.,TRBV7-9,TRBJ1-1,.,14,TGTGCCAGCAGCTTTGGCGGACCAAACACTGAAGCTTTCTTT,CASSFGGPNTEAFF
many,TRBV14,TRBJ2-2,.,15,TGTGCCAGCAGCCAAGATCTGGGGGGCACCGGGGAGCTGTTTTTT,CASSQDLGGTGELFF
.,TRBV5-1,TRBJ2-3,TRBD2,17,TGCGCCAGCAGCTTCCGAAATAGCGGGACTAGCACAGATACGCAGTATTTT,CASSFRNSGTSTDTQYF
few,TRBV11-2,TRBJ2-2,TRBD2,16,TGTGCCAGCAGCTTAGGTATAGCGGGAGCGACCGGGGAGCTGTTTTTT,CASSLGIAGATGELFF
.,TRBV30,TRBJ1-1,.,12,TGTGCCTGGAGTGTAGGCGATGCCCCGGCTTTCTTT,CAWSVGDAPAFF
many,TRBV6-6,TRBJ2-1,.,16,TGTGCCAGCAGTCAAACGGGGGGCCCTTCCTACAATGAGCAGTTCTTC,CASSQTGGPSYNEQFF
.,TRBV7-9,TRBJ2-5,.,11,TGTGCCAGCAGTCGAGCAGGAACCCAGTACTTC,CASSRAGTQYF
few,TRBV7-8,TRBJ2-2,.,15,TGTGCCAGCAGCTTAGTACAGGGGAACACCGGGGAGCTGTTTTTT,CASSLVQGNTGELFF
.,TRBV14,TRBJ2-2,.,13,TGTGCCAGCAGCTTCCTATACACCGGGGAGCTGTTTTTT,CASSFLYTGELFF
.,TRBV6-6,TRBJ2-2,TRBD1,15,TGTGCCAGCAGTAGAGGGACAGGGGGAACCGGGGAGCTGTTTTTT,CASSRGTGGTGELFF
.,TRBV10-3,TRBJ1-5,.,12,TGTGCCACGACAGATTACAATCAGCCCCAGCATTTT,CATTDYNQPQHF
.,TRBV7-6,TRBJ2-5,.,11,TGTGCCAGCAGCATACAAGAGACCCAGTACTTC,CASSIQETQYF
.,TRBV11-3,TRBJ2-2,.,15,TGTGCCAGCAGCCTCACTAGTTTCGACACCGGGGAGCTGTTTTTT,CASSLTSFDTGELFF
few,TRBV29-1,TRBJ2-3,.,13,TGCAGCGTTGAAGGAGGAGGCGGAGATACGCAGTATTTT,CSVEGGGGDTQYF
.,TRBV11-1,TRBJ2-4,.,14,TGTGCCAGCAGCTTACGTCTAGCCAAAAACATTCAGTACTTC,CASSLRLAKNIQYF
.,TRBV6-4,TRBJ1-2,.,15,TGTGCCAGCAGTGACAGGCCAAATGCTAACTATGGCTACACCTTC,CASSDRPNANYGYTF
.,TRBV9,TRBJ1-1,.,14,TGTGCCAGCAGCGTAGCCACCGCGAACACTGAAGCTTTCTTT,CASSVATANTEAFF
.,TRBV2,TRBJ2-1,.,15,TGTGCCAGCAGCGCCGACACTAGCTCCTACAATGAGCAGTTCTTC,CASSADTSSYNEQFF
few,TRBV6-1,TRBJ2-3,.,15,TGTGCCAGCAGTGAAAGGTTAGGTGGCACAGATACGCAGTATTTT,CASSERLGGTDTQYF
few,TRBV2,TRBJ1-1,TRBD1,15,TGTGCCAGCAGCCAGATGGGGACAGTCAACACTGAAGCTTTCTTT,CASSQMGTVNTEAFF
few,TRBV4-3,TRBJ2-1,.,13,TGCGCCAGCAGCCAAGATCGGGGGCAGGGGCAGTTCTTC,CASSQDRGQGQFF
few,TRBV7-9,TRBJ2-1,.,14,TGTGCCAGCAGCTTAGTTAACAGGGACTATGAGCAGTTCTTC,CASSLVNRDYEQFF